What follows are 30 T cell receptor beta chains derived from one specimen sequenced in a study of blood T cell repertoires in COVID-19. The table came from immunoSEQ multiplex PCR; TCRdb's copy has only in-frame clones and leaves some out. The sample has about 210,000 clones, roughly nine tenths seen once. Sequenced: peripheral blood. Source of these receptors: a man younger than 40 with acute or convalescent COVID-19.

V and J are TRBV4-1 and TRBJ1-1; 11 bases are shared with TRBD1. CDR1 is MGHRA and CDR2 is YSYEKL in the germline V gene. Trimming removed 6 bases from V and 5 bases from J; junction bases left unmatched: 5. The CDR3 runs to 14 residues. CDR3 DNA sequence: TGCGCCAGCAGTTTGGGACAGGGGGTAACTGAAGCTTTCTTT. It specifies CASSLGQGVTEAFF.

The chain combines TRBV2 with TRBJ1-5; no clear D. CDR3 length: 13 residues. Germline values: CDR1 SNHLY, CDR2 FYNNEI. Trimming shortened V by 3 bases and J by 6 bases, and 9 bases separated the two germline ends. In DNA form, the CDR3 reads TGTGCCAGCAGTGAGGAGAATTTTCAGCCCCAGCATTTT. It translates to CASSEENFQPQHF.

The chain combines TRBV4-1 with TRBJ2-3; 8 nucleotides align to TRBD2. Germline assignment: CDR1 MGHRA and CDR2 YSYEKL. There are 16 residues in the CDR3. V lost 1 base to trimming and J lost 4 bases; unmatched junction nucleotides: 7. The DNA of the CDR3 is TGCGCCAGCAGCCAAGTCGTCGGGAGGGCTGCAGATACGCAGTATTTT. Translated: CASSQVVGRAADTQYF.

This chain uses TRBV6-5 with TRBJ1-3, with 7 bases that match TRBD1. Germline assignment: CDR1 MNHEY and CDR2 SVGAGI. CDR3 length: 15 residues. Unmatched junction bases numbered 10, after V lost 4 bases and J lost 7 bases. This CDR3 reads CASSSDRASENTIYF. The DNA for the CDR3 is TGTGCCAGCAGTTCCGACAGGGCAAGCGAGAACACCATATATTTT.

The CDR3 sequence is CASSPYQSSGANVLTF. CDR3 DNA: TGTGCCAGCAGCCCCTACCAAAGCTCTGGGGCCAACGTCCTGACTTTC. The V call is TRBV7-8, the J call TRBJ2-6; D remains unclear. CDR1 is SGHVS and CDR2 is FQNEAQ in the germline V gene. V lost 5 bases and J lost 0, with 11 bases in between. The CDR3 sequence is 16 residues long. The whole variable domain, filled in from reference TRBV7-8 and TRBJ2-6, reads GAGVSQSPRYKVAKRGQDVALRCDPISGHVSLFWYQQALGQGPEFLTYFQNEAQLDKSGLPSDRFFAERPEGSVSTLKIQRTQQEDSAVYLCASSPYQSSGANVLTFGAGSRLTVL.

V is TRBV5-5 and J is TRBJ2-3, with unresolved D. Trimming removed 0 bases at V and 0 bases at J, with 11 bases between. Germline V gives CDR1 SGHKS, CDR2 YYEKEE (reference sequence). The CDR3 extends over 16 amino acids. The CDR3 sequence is CASSLDLRPSTDTQYF. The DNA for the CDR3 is TGTGCCAGCAGCTTGGATTTGCGTCCTAGCACAGATACGCAGTATTTT.

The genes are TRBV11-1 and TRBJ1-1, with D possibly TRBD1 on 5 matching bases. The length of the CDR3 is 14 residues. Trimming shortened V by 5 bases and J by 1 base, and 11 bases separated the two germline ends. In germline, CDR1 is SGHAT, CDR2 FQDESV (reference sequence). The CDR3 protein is CASSAHTGNTEAFF. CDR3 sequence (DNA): TGTGCCAGCAGCGCCCACACAGGGAACACTGAAGCTTTCTTT.

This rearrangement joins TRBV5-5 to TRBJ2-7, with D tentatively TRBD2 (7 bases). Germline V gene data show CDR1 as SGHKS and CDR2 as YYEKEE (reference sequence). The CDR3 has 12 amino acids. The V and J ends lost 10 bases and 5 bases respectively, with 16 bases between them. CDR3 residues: CASERGGDEQYF. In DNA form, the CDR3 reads TGTGCCTCCGAGAGGGGGGGCGACGAGCAGTACTTC.

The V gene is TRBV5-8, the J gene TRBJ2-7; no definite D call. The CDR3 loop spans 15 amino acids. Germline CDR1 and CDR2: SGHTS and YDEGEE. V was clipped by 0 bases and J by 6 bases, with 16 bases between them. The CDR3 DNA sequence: TGTGCCAGCAGCTTGGAGCTTTTCCTAATTCCCGAGCAGTACTTC. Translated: CASSLELFLIPEQYF.

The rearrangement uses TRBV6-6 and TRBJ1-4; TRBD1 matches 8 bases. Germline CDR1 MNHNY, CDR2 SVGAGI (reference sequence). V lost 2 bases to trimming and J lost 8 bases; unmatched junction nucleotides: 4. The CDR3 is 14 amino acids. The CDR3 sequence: CASSYDRGREKLFF. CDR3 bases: TGTGCCAGCAGTTACGACAGGGGACGGGAAAAACTGTTTTTT.

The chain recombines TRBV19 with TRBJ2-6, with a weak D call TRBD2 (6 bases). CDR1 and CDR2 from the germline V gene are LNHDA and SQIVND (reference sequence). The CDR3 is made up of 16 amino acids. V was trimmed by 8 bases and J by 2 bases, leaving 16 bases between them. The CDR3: CASGGRGVPGANVLTF. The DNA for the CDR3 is TGTGCCAGTGGCGGGCGCGGGGTTCCTGGGGCCAACGTCCTGACTTTC.

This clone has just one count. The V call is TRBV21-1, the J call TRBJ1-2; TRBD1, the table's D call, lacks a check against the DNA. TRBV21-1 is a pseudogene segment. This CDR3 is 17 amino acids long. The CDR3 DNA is TGTGCCAGCAGCAAAGATGGGCTGAGTCCGGCCATAGGTGGCTACACCTTC. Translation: CASSKDGLSPAIGGYTF.

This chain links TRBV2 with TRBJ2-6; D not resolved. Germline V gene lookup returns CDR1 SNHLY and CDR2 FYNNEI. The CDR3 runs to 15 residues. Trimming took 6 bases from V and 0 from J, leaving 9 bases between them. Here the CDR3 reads CASRSRSSGANVLTF. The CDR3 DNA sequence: TGTGCCAGCAGGAGTCGGAGCTCTGGGGCCAACGTCCTGACTTTC.

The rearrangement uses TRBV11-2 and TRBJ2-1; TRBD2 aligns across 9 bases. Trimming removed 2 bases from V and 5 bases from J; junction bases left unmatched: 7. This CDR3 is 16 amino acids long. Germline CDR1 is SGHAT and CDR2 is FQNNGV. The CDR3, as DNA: TGTGCCAGCAGCTTAACCCGACTAGCGGAGGACAATGAGCAGTTCTTC. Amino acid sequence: CASSLTRLAEDNEQFF.

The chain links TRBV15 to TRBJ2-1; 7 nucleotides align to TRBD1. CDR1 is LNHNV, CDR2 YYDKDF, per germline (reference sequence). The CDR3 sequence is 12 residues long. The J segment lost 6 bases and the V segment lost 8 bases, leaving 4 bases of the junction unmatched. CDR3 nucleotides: TGTGCCACCGGGAGACAGGGCAATGAGCAGTTCTTC. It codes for CATGRQGNEQFF. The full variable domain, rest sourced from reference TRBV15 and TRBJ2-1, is DAMVIQNPRYQVTQFGKPVTLSCSQTLNHNVMYWYQQKSSQAPKLLFHYYDKDFNNEADTPDNFQSRRPNTSFCFLDIRSPGLGDTAMYLCATGRQGNEQFFGPGTRLTVL.

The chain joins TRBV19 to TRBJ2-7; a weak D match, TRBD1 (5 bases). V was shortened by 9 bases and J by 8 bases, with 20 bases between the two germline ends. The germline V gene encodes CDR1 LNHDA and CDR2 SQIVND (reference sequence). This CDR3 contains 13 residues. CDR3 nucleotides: TGTGCCAGAATCGAGGACACGGATTCCCAGCAGTACTTC. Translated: CARIEDTDSQQYF.

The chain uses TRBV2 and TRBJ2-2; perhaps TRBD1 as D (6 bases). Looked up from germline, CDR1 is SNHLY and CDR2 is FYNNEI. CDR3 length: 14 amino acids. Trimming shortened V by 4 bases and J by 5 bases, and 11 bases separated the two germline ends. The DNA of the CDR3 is TGTGCCAGCAGTGGACAGGTGTCAACCGGGGAGCTGTTTTTT. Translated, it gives CASSGQVSTGELFF.

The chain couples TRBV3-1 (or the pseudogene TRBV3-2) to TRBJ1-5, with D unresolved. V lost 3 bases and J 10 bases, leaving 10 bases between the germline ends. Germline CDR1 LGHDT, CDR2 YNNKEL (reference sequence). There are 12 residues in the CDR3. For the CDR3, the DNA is TGTGCCAGCAGCCAGGGCTTAACCCCCCAGCATTTT. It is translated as CASSQGLTPQHF.

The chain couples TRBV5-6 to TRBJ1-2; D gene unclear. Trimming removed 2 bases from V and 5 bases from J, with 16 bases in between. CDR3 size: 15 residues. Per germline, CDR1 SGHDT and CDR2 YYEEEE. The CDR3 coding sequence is TGTGCCAGCAGCTTATACCAGGCGTCCCTTTATGGCTACACCTTC. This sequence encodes CASSLYQASLYGYTF.

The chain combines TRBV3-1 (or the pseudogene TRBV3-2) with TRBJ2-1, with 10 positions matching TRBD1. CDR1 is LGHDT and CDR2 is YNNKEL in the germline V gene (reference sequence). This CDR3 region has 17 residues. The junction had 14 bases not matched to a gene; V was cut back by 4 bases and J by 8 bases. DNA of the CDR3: TGTGCCAGCAGCCTCTTTGGGCGGACAGGGGGGACGCATGAGCAGTTCTTC. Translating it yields CASSLFGRTGGTHEQFF.

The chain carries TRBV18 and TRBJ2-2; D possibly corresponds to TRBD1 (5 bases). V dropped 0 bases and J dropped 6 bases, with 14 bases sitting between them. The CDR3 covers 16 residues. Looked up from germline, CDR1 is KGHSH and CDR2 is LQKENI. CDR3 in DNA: TGTGCCAGCTCACCACCAGGGGCCCCCGAGTCCGGGGAGCTGTTTTTT. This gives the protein CASSPPGAPESGELFF.

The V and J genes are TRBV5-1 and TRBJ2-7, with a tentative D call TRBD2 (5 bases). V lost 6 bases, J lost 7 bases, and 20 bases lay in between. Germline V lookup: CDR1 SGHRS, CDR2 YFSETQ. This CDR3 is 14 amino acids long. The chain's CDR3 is CASTNGLDTGEQYF. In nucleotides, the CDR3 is TGCGCCAGCACCAATGGACTCGACACGGGGGAGCAGTACTTC.

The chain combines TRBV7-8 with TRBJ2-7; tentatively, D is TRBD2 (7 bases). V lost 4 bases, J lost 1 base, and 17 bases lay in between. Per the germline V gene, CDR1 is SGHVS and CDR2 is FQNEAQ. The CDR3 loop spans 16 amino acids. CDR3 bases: TGTGCCAGCAGCTCCTACCTGGCGGGGGCATCCTACGAGCAGTACTTC. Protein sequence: CASSSYLAGASYEQYF.

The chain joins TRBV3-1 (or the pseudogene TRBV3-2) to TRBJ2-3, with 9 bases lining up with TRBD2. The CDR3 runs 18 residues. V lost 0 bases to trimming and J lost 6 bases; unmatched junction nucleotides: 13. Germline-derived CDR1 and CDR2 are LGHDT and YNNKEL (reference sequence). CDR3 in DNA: TGTGCCAGCAGCCAAGACTTGGGGCTAGCGGGAACCCTGGATACGCAGTATTTT. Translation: CASSQDLGLAGTLDTQYF.

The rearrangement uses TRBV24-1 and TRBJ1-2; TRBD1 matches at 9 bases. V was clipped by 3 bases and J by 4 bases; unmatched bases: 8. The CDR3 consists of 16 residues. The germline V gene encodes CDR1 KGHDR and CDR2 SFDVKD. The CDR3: CATSDDTGQGIYGYTF. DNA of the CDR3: TGTGCCACCAGTGATGACACGGGACAGGGAATCTATGGCTACACCTTC.

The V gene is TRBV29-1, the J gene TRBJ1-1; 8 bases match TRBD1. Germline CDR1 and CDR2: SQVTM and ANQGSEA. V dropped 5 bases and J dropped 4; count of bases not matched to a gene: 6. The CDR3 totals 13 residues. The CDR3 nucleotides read TGCAGCGTTTACCAGGGGGCGAGCACTGAAGCTTTCTTT. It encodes CSVYQGASTEAFF.

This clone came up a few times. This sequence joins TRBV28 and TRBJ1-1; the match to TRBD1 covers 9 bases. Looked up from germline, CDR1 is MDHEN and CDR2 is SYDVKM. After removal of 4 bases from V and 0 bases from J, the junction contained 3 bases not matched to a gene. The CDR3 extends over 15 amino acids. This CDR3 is CASSSTGGMNTEAFF. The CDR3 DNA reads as TGTGCCAGCAGTTCAACAGGGGGCATGAACACTGAAGCTTTCTTT.

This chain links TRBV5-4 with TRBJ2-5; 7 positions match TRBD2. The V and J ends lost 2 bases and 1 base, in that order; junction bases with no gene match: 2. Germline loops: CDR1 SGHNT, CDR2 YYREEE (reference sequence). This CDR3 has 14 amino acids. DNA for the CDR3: TGTGCCAGCAGCTTCTGGACTAGCCAAGAGACCCAGTACTTC. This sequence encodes CASSFWTSQETQYF. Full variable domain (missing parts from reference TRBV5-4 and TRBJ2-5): ETGVTQSPTHLIKTRGQQVTLRCSSQSGHNTVSWYQQALGQGPQFIFQYYREEENGRGNFPPRFSGLQFPNYSSELNVNALELDDSALYLCASSFWTSQETQYFGPGTRLLVL.

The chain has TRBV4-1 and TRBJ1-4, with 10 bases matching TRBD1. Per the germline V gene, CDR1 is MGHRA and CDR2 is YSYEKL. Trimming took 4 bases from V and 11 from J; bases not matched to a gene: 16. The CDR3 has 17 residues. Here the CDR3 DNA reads TGCGCCAGCAGCCTTAGGGGTACGGGACAGGGGCTTAACAAACTGTTTTTT. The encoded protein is CASSLRGTGQGLNKLFF.

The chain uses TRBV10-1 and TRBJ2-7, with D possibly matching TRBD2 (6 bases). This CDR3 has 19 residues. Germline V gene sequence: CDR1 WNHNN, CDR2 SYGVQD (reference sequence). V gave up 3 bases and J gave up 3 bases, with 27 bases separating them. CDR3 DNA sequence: TGCGCCAGCAGTGAAAGCTCCGGGGCGGCGGGATTTGCAGACTACGAGCAGTACTTC. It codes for CASSESSGAAGFADYEQYF.